This T cell receptor (beta chain) was captured in a study of Graves' ophthalmopathy and Graves' hyperthyroidism (dated by TCRdb to between 2018 and 2020). At the level of the whole study: Peripheral blood was collected at initial diagnosis, before any treatment. After sampling, hyperthyroidism patients received methimazole starting at 30 mg daily, and ophthalmopathy patients received high-dose intravenous methylprednisolone. The roughly 90 discovery patients were divided at random into training and test sets in a 7:3 ratio. In total, 120 to 150 blood samples were TCR-sequenced: 40 to 45 ophthalmopathy, some 80 hyperthyroidism and 17 hyperthyroidism-to-ophthalmopathy patients. To explore V-J signatures distinguishing ophthalmopathy from hyperthyroidism, a discovery set of roughly 98 patients (43 ophthalmopathy, 57 stable hyperthyroidism) was enrolled. An independent validation cohort was composed of fewer than 20 hyperthyroidism patients and 17 patients who later progressed from hyperthyroidism to ophthalmopathy. The study used signatures of the TCR beta repertoire to tell Graves' ophthalmopathy apart from Graves' hyperthyroidism and to predict which patients would progress to ophthalmopathy. In over five hyperthyroidism patients, the T-cell repertoires found in thyroid tissue were compared with those found in blood. Overall study results and their limits: Ophthalmopathy was separated from stable hyperthyroidism by the 13-signature model with just under 90% sensitivity and around 81% specificity in cross-validation and with 80%/75% in the test set. Sample size was not statistically predetermined, and group allocation was not concealed from the investigators. Most expanded thyroid clonotypes with frequency above 0.001 were also detected in blood, suggesting blood repertoires may reflect the thyroid immune response. In validation, the model predicted ophthalmopathy progression with 55% to 71% sensitivity and roughly 72% specificity; some 13 predicted patients were CT-confirmed with GO in a median of approximately 6.5 months.

For repertoire sequencing, the TCR beta CDR3 regions were amplified from RNA transcripts. HTBI primers and the Qiagen OneStep RT-PCR kit were used in a first-round RT-PCR, which was followed by a second-round multiplex PCR, size selection and purification. The libraries underwent paired-end sequencing with 100 bp reads on an Illumina HiSeq2000. On the study's bioinformatics: Reads were processed with SOAPnuke, discarding reads with adapters, uncalled bases, mean Phred below 15, or no exact constant-primer or identifier match. High-quality paired reads were merged with COPE v1.2.5. Unique nucleotide sequences were defined as clonotypes and aligned to IMGT TRB V, D and J references using MiTCR v1.1. Only V-J combinations with frequency above 0.0001 were analysed, covering over 98% of repertoires. For each V-J combination, a TCR clonal expansion and chaos score was defined as the ratio of F50 clonal expansion to chaos observed in the TCRdist matrix. Features were reduced by Welch's t-statistics and random forest to over 10 V-J combinations, which fed a naive Bayes classifier. Thyroid-blood repertoire similarity was quantified with the Morisita-Horn index. The public reads were reanalyzed by TCRdb: fastp trimming at Q25, MiXCR alignment, in-frame beta chains only. All rows with the same CDR3 protein become a single entry with the most common DNA and genes. Here the V and J calls rest on TCRdb's processing, not on the authors' analysis. The sample contains 300,000 to 500,000 distinct CDR3 sequences, less than 20% of them found a single time. The top ten constitute about 7% of the sample.

On this clonotype: The antigen it binds to is not known. No quality values exist for individual bases; no much larger clone is one base distant.

Hyperthyroidism was defined as stable when no progression to ophthalmopathy occurred within 18 months of follow-up. The hyperthyroidism patients were 18 to 65 years old and newly diagnosed, with a disease duration of less than 2 months. Patients were excluded if they had other autoimmune diseases, uncontrolled infections, pregnancy or lactation. Clinical symptoms, serum thyroxine, TRAb, thyroid ultrasound and orbital computed tomography were used for diagnosis. Using Ficoll-Paque density gradient centrifugation, PBMCs were isolated from 8.5 to 10 ml of fresh peripheral blood. Trizol reagent was used to extract the total RNA, and its quality was then checked on an Agilent 2100 Bioanalyzer. CDR1 DFQATT and CDR2 SNEGSKA were looked up in the germline V gene (reference sequence). Deletion took 0 bases off V and 0 bases off J, with a span of 12 bases between the germline ends. Inclusive of the bounding cysteine and valine, the CDR3 is 15 residues long. The CDR3 DNA has 45 bases and is translated from base 1.

The clonotype was recovered from a woman between 18 and 29 years old with stable Graves' hyperthyroidism. Donor details come from another sample of the same person, matched by shared clones. The sequenced material came from peripheral blood. The chain is assembled from TRBV20-1 and TRBJ2-7, with the D gene call left open. The DNA is TGCAGTGCTAGAGATCTTGAGCGTAACTCCTACGAGCAGTACGTC. It translates as CSARDLERNSYEQYV.